This section outlines one T cell receptor (beta chain) sequence together with its context. Its antigen remains unknown. The data stem from a study of T cell repertoires in cytomegalovirus infection. TCRdb recomputed calls from the reads with MiXCR, one row per CDR3 protein. The sample has 300,000 to 400,000 distinct CDR3 sequences, 25% to 35% seen once. The junction had 5 bases not matched to a gene; V was cut back by 5 bases and J by 6 bases. The CDR3 extends over 13 amino acids. Sample: cultured PBMCs, taken from culture after CMV antigen stimulation. V usage is TRBV12-3 or TRBV12-4 and J usage is TRBJ1-2; 8 bases fit TRBD1. This TCR was recovered from a human donor in good health (CMV status not recorded). Some clones in this sample may be carry-over from other donors' samples. The CDR3 is CASSPDREDGYTF. DNA of the CDR3: TGTGCCAGCAGTCCGGACAGGGAAGATGGCTACACCTTC.